Listed here is a single TCR beta chain. The data were produced by immunoSEQ multiplex PCR, yet TCRdb's version contains in-frame clones alone and is incomplete. The repertoire has around 26,000 clones, 75% to 90% of them found once; the top ten carry 60%. V lost 4 bases and J 1 base, leaving 13 bases between the germline ends. Germline-derived CDR1 and CDR2 are MGHRA and YSYEKL. The CDR3 has 15 amino acids. These data come from a study of blood T cell repertoires in COVID-19. For the study at large: Sources were T cells, B-cell-depleted T cells, or PBMCs; the material itself was cDNA or gDNA.

The V call is TRBV4-1, the J call TRBJ2-5, with D perhaps TRBD1 (5 bases). The sequenced material came from peripheral blood. The TCR originated in a woman of 80 years or more with acute or convalescent COVID-19. CDR3 protein: CASSLAGATQETQYF. Here the CDR3 DNA reads TGCGCCAGCAGCCTCGCTGGGGCAACCCAAGAGACCCAGTACTTC.